A single sample gave rise to the 10 T cell receptor beta chains below, sequenced in a study of immune heterogeneity within non-small cell lung tumors. CDR3 of TCR beta was amplified by multiplex PCR that used 32 V and 13 J primers. TCRdb ran MiXCR on the multiplex PCR reads and lists one entry per CDR3 protein. The table records under 14,000 distinct CDR3 sequences, approximately 18% of them present only once. Template material for each sample was 550 to 700 ng of bulk tumor genomic DNA. Multiple biopsies spaced far apart were taken from each primary tumor during surgery. It was patients with untreated, newly diagnosed non-small cell lung cancer who underwent curative surgery. Sequencing used lung tumor tissue. These receptors were collected from a man between 60 and 75 years old with non-small cell lung cancer.

The table lists this clonotype with a few counts. The rearrangement joins TRBV20-1 to TRBJ2-5; 9 nucleotides match TRBD2. The germline V gene has CDR1 DFQATT and CDR2 SNEGSKA (reference sequence). Losses at the gene ends were 5 bases for V and 2 bases for J; bases not matched to a gene: 6. This CDR3 is built from 14 residues. The CDR3 region is CSALGAGGQETQYF. DNA for the CDR3: TGCAGTGCTCTGGGGGCGGGGGGGCAAGAGACCCAGTACTTC.

This clonotype is medium-sized (0.01 to 0.1%) by share. V and J are TRBV12-3 or TRBV12-4 and TRBJ2-5, with 10 bases aligning to TRBD1. V shed 1 base and J 7 bases; nucleotides not matched to a gene: 9. The CDR3 totals 16 residues. CDR3 DNA sequence: TGTGCCAGCAGTTTAGGGGGACAGGGGCTGGGAGCGACCCAGTACTTC. Residues: CASSLGGQGLGATQYF.

This sequence joins TRBV6-4 and TRBJ2-1; the match to TRBD2 covers 13 bases. J lost 5 bases, V lost 2 bases, and 0 bases had no gene match. This CDR3 is built from 15 residues. Germline lookup yields CDR1 MRHNA and CDR2 SNTAGT. CDR3 bases: TGTGCCAGCAGTGACGGACTAGCGGGAGACAATGAGCAGTTCTTC. Amino acids: CASSDGLAGDNEQFF.

This clonotype ranks as large. The chain's CDR3 is CACTKNSPLHF. The CDR3 DNA reads as TGTGCCTGCACCAAGAATTCACCCCTCCACTTT. The V and J genes are TRBV30 and TRBJ1-6; no clear D. CDR1 and CDR2 (germline): GTSNPN, SVGIG (reference sequence). V shed 6 bases and J shed 7 bases, with 7 bases lying between them. The CDR3 is 11 residues long. Full variable domain (missing parts from reference TRBV30 and TRBJ1-6): SQTIHQWPATLVQPVGSPLSLECTVEGTSNPNLYWYRQAAGRGLQLLFYSVGIGQISSEVPQNLSASRPQDRQFILSSKKLLLSDSGFYLCACTKNSPLHFGNGTRLTVT.

V usage is TRBV3-1 and J usage is TRBJ2-7; 9 positions match TRBD2. Per germline, CDR1 LGHDT and CDR2 YNNKEL (reference sequence). The V segment lost 3 bases and the J segment 4 bases; nucleotides outside the gene matches: 7. There are 15 residues in the CDR3. In nucleotides, the CDR3 is TGTGCCAGCAGCCAGTTCGGCGGGAGGGCTTACGAGCAGTACTTC. Translating gives CASSQFGGRAYEQYF.

This chain links TRBV30 with TRBJ2-1, with unresolved D. Per the germline V gene, CDR1 is GTSNPN and CDR2 is SVGIG (reference sequence). V was trimmed by 2 bases and J by 5 bases, leaving 10 bases between them. This CDR3 spans 13 amino acids. CDR3 bases: TGTGCCTGGAGTAAGCTAGTCCACAATGAGCAGTTCTTC. Translating it yields CAWSKLVHNEQFF.

By its share, this clonotype is medium-sized (0.01 to 0.1%). This chain links TRBV9 with TRBJ2-1; a weak D match, TRBD1 (6 bases). CDR1 and CDR2 from the germline V gene are SGDLS and YYNGEE. CDR3 length: 15 residues. The V end lost 3 bases, the J end lost 3 bases, and 13 bases lay between the germline ends. The CDR3 DNA reads as TGTGCCAGCAGCGAATCTCCGGGACACTACAATGAGCAGTTCTTC. It yields the protein CASSESPGHYNEQFF.

This clonotype is labeled medium-sized. The V gene is TRBV5-1, the J gene TRBJ2-1; 13 bases are a match to TRBD2. Germline CDR1 and CDR2: SGHRS and YFSETQ. The CDR3 spans 16 residues. Germline trimming cut 0 bases from V and 6 bases from J; bases unmatched to any gene: 3. CDR3 loop: CASSLVRTSGSNEQFF. The CDR3 DNA reads as TGCGCCAGCAGCTTGGTGAGGACTAGCGGGAGCAATGAGCAGTTCTTC.

About this clonotype itself: A much larger clone differs from this one at a single base, so this may be a read error. The V and J genes are TRBV5-1 and TRBJ2-1, with 11 bases aligning to TRBD2. The CDR3 length is 17 residues. Germline CDR1 reads SGHRS; CDR2 reads YFSETQ. For the CDR3, the DNA is TGCACCAGCAGCCCTTCCGCCGGGACTAGCGGAAACAATGAGCAGTTCTTC. This encodes CTSSPSAGTSGNNEQFF.

This clonotype is judged medium-sized. V is TRBV14 and J is TRBJ2-5; D remains ambiguous. Trimming cost V 2 bases and J 4 bases, with 11 bases left between them. The CDR3 runs to 14 residues. Germline loops: CDR1 SGHDN, CDR2 FVKESK. CDR3 sequence reads: CASSQLARGETQYF. The CDR3 DNA reads TGTGCCAGCAGCCAACTGGCTAGAGGAGAGACCCAGTACTTC.